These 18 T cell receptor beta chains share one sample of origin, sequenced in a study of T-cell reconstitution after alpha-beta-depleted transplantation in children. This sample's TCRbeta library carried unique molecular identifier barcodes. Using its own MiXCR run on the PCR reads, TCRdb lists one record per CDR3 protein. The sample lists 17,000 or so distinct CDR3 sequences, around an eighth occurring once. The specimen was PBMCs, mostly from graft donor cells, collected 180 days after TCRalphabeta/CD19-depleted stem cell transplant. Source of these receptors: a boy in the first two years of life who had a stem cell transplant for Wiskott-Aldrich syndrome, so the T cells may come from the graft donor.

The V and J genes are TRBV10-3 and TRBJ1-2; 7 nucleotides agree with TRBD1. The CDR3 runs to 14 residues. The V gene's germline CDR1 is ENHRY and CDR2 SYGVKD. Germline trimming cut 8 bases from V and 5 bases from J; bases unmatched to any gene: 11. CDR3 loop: CAIGKSGTEYGYTF. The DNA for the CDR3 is TGTGCCATCGGCAAGTCCGGGACAGAATATGGCTACACCTTC.

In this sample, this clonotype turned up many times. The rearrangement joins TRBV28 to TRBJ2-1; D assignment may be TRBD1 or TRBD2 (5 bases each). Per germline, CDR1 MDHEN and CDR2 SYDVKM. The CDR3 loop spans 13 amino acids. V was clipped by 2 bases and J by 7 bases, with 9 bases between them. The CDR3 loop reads CASSLGGLNEQFF. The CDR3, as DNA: TGTGCCAGCAGTTTAGGGGGATTGAATGAGCAGTTCTTC. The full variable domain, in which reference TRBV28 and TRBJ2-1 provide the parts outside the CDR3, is DVKVTQSSRYLVKRTGEKVFLECVQDMDHENMFWYRQDPGLGLRLIYFSYDVKMKEKGDIPEGYSVSREKKERFSLILESASTNQTSMYLCASSLGGLNEQFFGPGTRLTVL.

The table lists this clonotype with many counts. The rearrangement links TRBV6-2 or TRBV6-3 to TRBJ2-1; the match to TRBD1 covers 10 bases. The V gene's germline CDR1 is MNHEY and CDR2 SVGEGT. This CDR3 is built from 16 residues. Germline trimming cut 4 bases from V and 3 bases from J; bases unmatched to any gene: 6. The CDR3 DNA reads TGTGCCAGCAGTTTCCCCGGGACAGGGGACTACAATGAGCAGTTCTTC. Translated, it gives CASSFPGTGDYNEQFF.

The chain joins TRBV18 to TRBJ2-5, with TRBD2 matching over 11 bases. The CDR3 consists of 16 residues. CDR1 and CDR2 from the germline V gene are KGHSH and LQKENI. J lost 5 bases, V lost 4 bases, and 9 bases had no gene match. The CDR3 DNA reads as TGTGCCAGCTCACACCAGACTAGCGGGATAAATGAGACCCAGTACTTC. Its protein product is CASSHQTSGINETQYF.

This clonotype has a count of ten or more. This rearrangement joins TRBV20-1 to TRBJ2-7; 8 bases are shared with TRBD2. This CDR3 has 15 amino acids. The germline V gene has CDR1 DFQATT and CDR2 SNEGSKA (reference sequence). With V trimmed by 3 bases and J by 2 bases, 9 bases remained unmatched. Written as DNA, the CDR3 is TGCAGTGCTAGGCTAGCGGGCCAAATAACCTACGAGCAGTACTTC. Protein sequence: CSARLAGQITYEQYF.

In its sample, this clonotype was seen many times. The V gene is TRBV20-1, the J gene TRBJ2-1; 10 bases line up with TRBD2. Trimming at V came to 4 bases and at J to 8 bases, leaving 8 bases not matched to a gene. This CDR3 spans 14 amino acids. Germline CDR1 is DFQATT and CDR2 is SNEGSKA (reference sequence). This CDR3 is CSAKVSGRSDEQFF. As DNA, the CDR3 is TGCAGTGCTAAGGTTAGCGGGAGGTCGGATGAGCAGTTCTTC.

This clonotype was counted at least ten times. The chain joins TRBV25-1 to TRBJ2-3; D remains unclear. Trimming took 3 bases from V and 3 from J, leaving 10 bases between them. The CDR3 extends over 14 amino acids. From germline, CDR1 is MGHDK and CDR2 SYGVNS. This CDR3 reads CASSEAAGTDTQYF. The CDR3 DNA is TGTGCCAGCAGTGAGGCGGCCGGGACAGATACGCAGTATTTT.

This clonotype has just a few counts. The CDR3 DNA reads TGTGCCAGTAGTATAGAAGGGCAGGGTTCGTCCTACGAGCAGTACTTC. Its translation is CASSIEGQGSSYEQYF. This chain uses TRBV19 with TRBJ2-7; D possibly corresponds to TRBD1 (5 bases). Germline-derived CDR1 and CDR2 are LNHDA and SQIVND (reference sequence). V lost 0 bases and J lost 1, with 13 bases in between. The CDR3 extends over 16 amino acids. The full variable domain, its missing parts supplied by reference TRBV19 and TRBJ2-7, is DGGITQSPKYLFRKEGQNVTLSCEQNLNHDAMYWYRQDPGQGLRLIYYSQIVNDFQKGDIAEGYSVSREKKESFPLTVTSAQKNPTAFYLCASSIEGQGSSYEQYFGPGTRLTVT.

The CDR3 sequence is CASSPGSTSGRYEQYF. CDR3 nucleotides: TGTGCCAGCAGCCCCGGGAGCACTAGCGGACGCTACGAGCAGTACTTC. V is TRBV11-2 and J is TRBJ2-7, with 8 bases that match TRBD2. The CDR3 sequence is 16 residues long. The germline V gene has CDR1 SGHAT and CDR2 FQNNGV. The trim removed 5 bases at V and 3 bases at J, leaving 12 bases unmatched.

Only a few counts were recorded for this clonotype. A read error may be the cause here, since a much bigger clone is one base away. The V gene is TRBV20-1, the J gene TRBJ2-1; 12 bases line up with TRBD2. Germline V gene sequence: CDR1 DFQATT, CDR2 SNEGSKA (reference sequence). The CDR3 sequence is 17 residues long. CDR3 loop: CCARDPSGGEIYNEQFF. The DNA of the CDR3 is TGCTGTGCTAGAGATCCTAGCGGGGGGGAAATTTACAATGAGCAGTTCTTC.

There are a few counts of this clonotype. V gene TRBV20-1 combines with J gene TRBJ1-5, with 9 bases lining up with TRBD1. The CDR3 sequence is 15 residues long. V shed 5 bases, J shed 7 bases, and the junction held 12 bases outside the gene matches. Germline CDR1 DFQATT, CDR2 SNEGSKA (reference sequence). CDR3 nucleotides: TGCAGTGCTGGACCAGGGACAGGGTGGGGACAGCCCCAGCATTTT. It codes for CSAGPGTGWGQPQHF.

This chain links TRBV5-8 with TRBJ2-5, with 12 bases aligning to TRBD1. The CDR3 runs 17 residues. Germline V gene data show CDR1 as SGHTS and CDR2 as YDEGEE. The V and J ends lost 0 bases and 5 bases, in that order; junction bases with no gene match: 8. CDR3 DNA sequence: TGTGCCAGCAGCTTGGTGCGGGACAGGGGGCCGGGGGAGACCCAGTACTTC. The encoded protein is CASSLVRDRGPGETQYF.

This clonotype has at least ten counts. In DNA form, the CDR3 reads TGTGCCAGCTCCCAGGGGGACAGGGAGTTTTATGGCTACACCTTC. Its protein is CASSQGDREFYGYTF. The chain employs TRBV3-1 and TRBJ1-2; 9 nucleotides agree with TRBD1. V trimming: 8 bases; J trimming: 5 bases; junction bases outside the gene matches: 12. The CDR3 extends over 15 amino acids. The germline gives CDR1 LGHDT, CDR2 YNNKEL (reference sequence).

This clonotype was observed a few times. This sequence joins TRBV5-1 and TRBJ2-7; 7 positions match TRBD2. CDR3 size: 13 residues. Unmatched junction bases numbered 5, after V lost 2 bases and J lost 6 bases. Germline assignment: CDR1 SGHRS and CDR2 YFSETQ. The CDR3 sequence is CASSFSSGFEQYF. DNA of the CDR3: TGCGCCAGCAGCTTTTCTAGCGGCTTCGAGCAGTACTTC.

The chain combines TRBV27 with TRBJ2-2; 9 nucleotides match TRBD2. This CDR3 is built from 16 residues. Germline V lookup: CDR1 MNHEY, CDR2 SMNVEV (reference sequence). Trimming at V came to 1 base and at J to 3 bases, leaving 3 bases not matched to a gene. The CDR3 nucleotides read TGTGCCAGCAGTTTATTCGGGACTAGCTACACCGGGGAGCTGTTTTTT. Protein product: CASSLFGTSYTGELFF.

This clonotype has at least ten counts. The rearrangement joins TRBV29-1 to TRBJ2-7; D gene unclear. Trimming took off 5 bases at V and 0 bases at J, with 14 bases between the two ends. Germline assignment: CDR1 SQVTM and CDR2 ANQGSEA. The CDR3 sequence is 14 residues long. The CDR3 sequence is CSVLTYSSSYEQYF. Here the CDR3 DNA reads TGCAGCGTTTTGACTTATTCCAGCTCCTACGAGCAGTACTTC.

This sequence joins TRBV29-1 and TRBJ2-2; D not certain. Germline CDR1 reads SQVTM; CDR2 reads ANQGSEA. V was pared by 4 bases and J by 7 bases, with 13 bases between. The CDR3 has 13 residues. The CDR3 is CSVVKLVGGELFF. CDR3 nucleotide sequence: TGCAGCGTTGTTAAGCTAGTAGGCGGGGAGCTGTTTTTT.

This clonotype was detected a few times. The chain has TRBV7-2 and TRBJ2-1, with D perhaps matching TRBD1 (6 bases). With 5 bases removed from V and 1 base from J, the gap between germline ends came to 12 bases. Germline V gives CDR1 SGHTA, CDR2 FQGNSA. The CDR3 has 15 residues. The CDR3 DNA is TGTGCCAGCAGCCCAGGGGTAGTGTCCTACAATGAGCAGTTCTTC. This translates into CASSPGVVSYNEQFF.